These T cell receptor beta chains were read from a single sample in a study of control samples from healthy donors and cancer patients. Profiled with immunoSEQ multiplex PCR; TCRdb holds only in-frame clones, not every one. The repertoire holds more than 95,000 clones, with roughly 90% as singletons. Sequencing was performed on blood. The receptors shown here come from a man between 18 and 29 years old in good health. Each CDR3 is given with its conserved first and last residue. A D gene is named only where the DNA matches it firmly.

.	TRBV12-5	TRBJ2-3	CASGLAILTGGNTDTQYF
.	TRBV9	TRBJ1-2	CASSSDDGSDYGYTF
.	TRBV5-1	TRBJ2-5	CASSGSGGNEETQYF
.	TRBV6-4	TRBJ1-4	CASSASWQNEKLFF
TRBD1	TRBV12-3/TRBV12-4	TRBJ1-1	CASRGTGTGGAFF
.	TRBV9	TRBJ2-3	CASSVDGSARNTDTQYF
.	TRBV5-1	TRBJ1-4	CASSSGSDGEKLFF
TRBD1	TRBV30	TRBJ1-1	CAWSVGRGAAFF
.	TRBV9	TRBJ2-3	CASSVNGATDTQYF
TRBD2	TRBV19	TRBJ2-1	CASSIDRTSGNYNEQFF
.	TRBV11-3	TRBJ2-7	CASSLASFSYEQYF
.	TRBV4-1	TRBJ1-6	CASSQDGRDSSYNSPLHF
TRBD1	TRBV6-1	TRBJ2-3	CASSEGTGGADTQYF
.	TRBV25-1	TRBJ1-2	CASSWGRQGKGYTF
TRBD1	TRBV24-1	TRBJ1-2	CATSARTGYGYTF
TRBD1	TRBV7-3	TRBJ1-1	CASSLRGDSTEAFF
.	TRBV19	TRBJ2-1	CASSNPGSYNEQFF
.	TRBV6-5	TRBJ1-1	CASRSQNTEAFF
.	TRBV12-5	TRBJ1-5	CASGLYPETNVISNQPQHF
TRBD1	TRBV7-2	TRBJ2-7	CASSLPRQGSSYEQYF
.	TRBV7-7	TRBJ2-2	CASSSGMGNTGELFF
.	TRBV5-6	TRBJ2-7	CASSLSLLTYEQYF
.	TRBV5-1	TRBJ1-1	CASKNLTPAFTEAFF
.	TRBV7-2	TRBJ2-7	CASSPRRGEQYF
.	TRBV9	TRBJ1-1	CASSVLDRHTEAFF
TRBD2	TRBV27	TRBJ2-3	CASRGLAGVGNTDTQYF
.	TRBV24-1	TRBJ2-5	CATSDRGRETQYF
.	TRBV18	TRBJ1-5	CASSPGVSNQPQHF
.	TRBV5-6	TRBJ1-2	CASSFYPVPYGYTF
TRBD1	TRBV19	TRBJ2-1	CASSIVSDRGNEQFF
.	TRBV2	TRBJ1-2	CASTEDSTHGYTF
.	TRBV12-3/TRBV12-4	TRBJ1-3	CASRAGSGNTIYF
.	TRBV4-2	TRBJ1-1	CASSQDRAWASEAFF
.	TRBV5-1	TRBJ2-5	CASSLERLREETQYF